The T cell receptor beta chain described here comes from a study of blood T cell repertoires in COVID-19. Assay used: immunoSEQ multiplex PCR; TCRdb lists only in-frame clones, some missing. The sample records roughly 250,000 clones, 87% being singletons. Per germline, CDR1 DFQATT and CDR2 SNEGSKA (reference sequence). The CDR3 runs to 14 residues. V shed 3 bases and J shed 2 bases, with 11 bases lying between them. This chain joins TRBV20-1 and TRBJ2-1; D might be TRBD2 (7 bases). This receptor was taken from a woman aged 25 to 45 with acute COVID-19. The sequencing sample was made of PBMCs or T cells enriched from blood (not recorded which). The CDR3 region has the DNA TGCAGTGCTAGTCCGGGGGGCACCTACAATGAGCAGTTCTTC. It encodes CSASPGGTYNEQFF.